This T cell receptor (beta chain) comes out of a study of cytomegalovirus exposure and HLA in healthy donors. Findings of the study overall: Of the V segments, some could not be distinguished, including TRBV6-2 and TRBV6-3, and were excluded. Later on, an analysis tied 15,000 to 20,000 TCR beta sequences to HLA alleles at 0.05 false discovery rate. The authors confirmed in vitro that three CMV-associated chains were specific for CMV antigens.

A word on this clone: Its antigen is still unknown.

CDR1 is SNHLY and CDR2 is FYNNEI in the germline V gene. The V end lost 1 base, the J end lost 5 bases, and 11 bases lay between the germline ends. CDR3 length: 14 amino acids. Amplification used 60 Vbeta primers and 13 Jbeta primers. Clones were sequenced by immunoSEQ multiplex PCR, and TCRdb holds only the in-frame ones, with some missing. The sample table sets out 150,000 or so clones. This chain links TRBV2 with TRBJ1-1; no clear D. The material sequenced was PBMCs. This receptor was identified in an older woman in good health and CMV-seronegative. CDR3 nucleotides: TGTGCCAGCAGTGAAGGCAGGCTGGCGACTGAAGCTTTCTTT. Its translation: CASSEGRLATEAFF.